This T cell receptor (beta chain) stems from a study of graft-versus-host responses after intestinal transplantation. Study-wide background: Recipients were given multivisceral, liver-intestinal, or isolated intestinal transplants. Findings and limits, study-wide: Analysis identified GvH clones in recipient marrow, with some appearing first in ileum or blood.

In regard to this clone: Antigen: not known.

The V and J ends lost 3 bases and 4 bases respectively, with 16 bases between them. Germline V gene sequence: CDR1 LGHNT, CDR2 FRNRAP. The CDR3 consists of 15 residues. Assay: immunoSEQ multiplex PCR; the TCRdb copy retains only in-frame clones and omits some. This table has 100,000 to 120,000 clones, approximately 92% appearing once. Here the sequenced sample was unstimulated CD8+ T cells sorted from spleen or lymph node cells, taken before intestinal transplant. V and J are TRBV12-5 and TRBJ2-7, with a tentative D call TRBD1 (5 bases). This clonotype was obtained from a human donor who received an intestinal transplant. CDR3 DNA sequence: TGTGCTAGTGGTTTTGGGCAGGGCATGTCGTACGAGCAGTACTTC. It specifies CASGFGQGMSYEQYF. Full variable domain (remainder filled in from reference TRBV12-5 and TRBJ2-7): DARVTQTPRHKVTEMGQEVTMRCQPILGHNTVFWYRQTMMQGLELLAYFRNRAPLDDSGMPKDRFSAEMPDATLATLKIQPSEPRDSAVYFCASGFGQGMSYEQYFGPGTRLTVT.